One sample yielded the 3 T cell receptor beta chains listed below, sequenced in a study of shared clonotypes between healthy human individuals. Assay used: immunoSEQ multiplex PCR; TCRdb lists only in-frame clones, some missing. The profile shows over a million clones, about 76% of them singletons. The sequencing input was memory CD4+ T cells sorted from blood. Regarding subset: CD45RA-negative fraction. Receptors were obtained from a man aged 18-30 years in good health.

This chain connects TRBV5-4 to TRBJ1-1; tentative D call: TRBD1 (5 bases). In germline, CDR1 is SGHNT, CDR2 YYREEE (reference sequence). Trimming cost V 4 bases and J 3 bases, with 13 bases left between them. The CDR3 consists of 14 residues. CDR3 nucleotide sequence: TGTGCCAGCAGCACACGGGACTATGACACTGAAGCTTTCTTT. Encoded protein: CASSTRDYDTEAFF.

The genes are TRBV29-1 and TRBJ1-2; tentative D call: TRBD1 (6 bases). The CDR3 length is 12 residues. Germline assignment: CDR1 SQVTM and CDR2 ANQGSEA. The ends were cut back, 4 bases at V and 10 bases at J, with 16 bases in the middle. CDR3 protein: CSVVKGGFDYTF. CDR3 DNA: TGCAGCGTTGTTAAGGGGGGATTTGACTACACCTTC.

A remark on this clone: A read error is possible here, since a much larger clone lies one base away. This rearrangement joins TRBV7-2 to TRBJ2-5, with D tentatively TRBD2 (6 bases). This CDR3 has 12 amino acids. Germline CDR1 and CDR2: SGHTA and FQGNSA. V lost 4 bases and J lost 4, with 7 bases in between. In DNA, the CDR3 is TGTGCCAGCAGCTGGGGGGTAGAGACCCAGTACTTC. This encodes CASSWGVETQYF.